This paragraph reports one T cell receptor (beta chain). Its target is unknown. This beta chain is off target for a library built for alpha chains, so its abundance means little. TCRdb ran MiXCR on the 5' RACE reads and lists one entry per CDR3 protein. The sample comprises approximately 780 distinct CDR3 sequences, 12% to 15% of which are singletons, and under 25% rests with the top ten. The data were obtained in a study of spatial heterogeneity in lung cancer. Notes on the study in general: Intratumoral expanded alpha and beta TCR counts were found to track tumor mutation counts.

Described time point: sample taken at primary tumor resection. The ends were cut back, 1 base at V and 0 bases at J, with 10 bases in the middle. This CDR3 is built from 16 residues. From germline, CDR1 is SGHAT and CDR2 FQNNGV. The chain combines TRBV11-2 with TRBJ2-4; no clear D gene. Sequencing used lung tumor tissue, obtained at surgery. The sequence came from a male donor with early-stage non-small cell lung cancer. The CDR3 bases are TGTGCCAGCAGCTTAGGGCAGGATCTAGCCAAAAACATTCAGTACTTC. This sequence encodes CASSLGQDLAKNIQYF.